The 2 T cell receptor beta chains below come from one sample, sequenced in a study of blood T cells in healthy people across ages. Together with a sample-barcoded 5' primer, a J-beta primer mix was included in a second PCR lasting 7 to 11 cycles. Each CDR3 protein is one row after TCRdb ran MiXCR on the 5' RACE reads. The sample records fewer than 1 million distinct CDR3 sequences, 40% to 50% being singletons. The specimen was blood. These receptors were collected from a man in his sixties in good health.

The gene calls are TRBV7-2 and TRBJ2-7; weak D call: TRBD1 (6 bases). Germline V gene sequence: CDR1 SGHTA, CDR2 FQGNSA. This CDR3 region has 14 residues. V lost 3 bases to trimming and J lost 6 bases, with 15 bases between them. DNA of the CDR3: TGTGCCAGCAGCTTCTCAAGGGGGACCCTCGAGCAGTACTTC. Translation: CASSFSRGTLEQYF.

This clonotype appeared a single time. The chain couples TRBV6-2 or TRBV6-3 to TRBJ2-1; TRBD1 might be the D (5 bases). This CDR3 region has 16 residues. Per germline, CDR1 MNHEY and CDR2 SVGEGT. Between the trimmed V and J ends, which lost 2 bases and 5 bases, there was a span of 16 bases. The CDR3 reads CASSYVRKAGHNEQFF. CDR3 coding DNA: TGTGCCAGCAGTTACGTCAGGAAAGCAGGGCACAATGAGCAGTTCTTC.